The rows below give T cell receptor beta chains drawn from one sample of a study of CD8 T cells in Susac syndrome. TCRdb reprocessed the immunoSEQ multiplex PCR reads via MiXCR and lists one record per CDR3 protein. The data hold about 180,000 distinct CDR3 sequences, with nearly 97% observed a single time. Sequencing was performed on CD4+ T cells from PBMCs. These receptors all stem from a human donor with multiple sclerosis. Each CDR3 is given with its conserved first and last residue. A D gene is named only where the DNA matches it firmly. The size entry is marked missing in some rows and otherwise reads once, few, many or a size class.

clone_size,d_call,j_call,v_call,cdr3_nt,cdr3_aa
.,TRBD1,TRBJ2-7,TRBV27,TGTGCCAGCAGTACCCGGACAGGGGTCGAGCAGTACTTC,CASSTRTGVEQYF
.,.,TRBJ1-2,TRBV20-1,TGCAGTGCTAGGACCCCACAGGGTCACTATGGCTACACCTTC,CSARTPQGHYGYTF
.,.,TRBJ2-4,TRBV19,TGTGCCAGTACGGACAGACTGACCAACATTCAGTACTTC,CASTDRLTNIQYF
.,.,TRBJ2-4,TRBV3-1,TGTGCCAGCAGCCAATGGCCCCAGGGTCGGGACATTCAGTACTTC,CASSQWPQGRDIQYF
.,.,TRBJ1-2,TRBV29-1,TGCAGCGGGGACGGGTCTAACTATGGCTACACCTTC,CSGDGSNYGYTF
.,.,TRBJ1-5,TRBV15,TGTGCCACCAGCAACCGGAAGAGTAGCAATCAGCCCCAGCATTTT,CATSNRKSSNQPQHF
few,.,TRBJ1-1,TRBV6-5,TGTGCCAGTAGTTACGACCCCCGATCAGGGAACACTGAAGCTTTCTTT,CASSYDPRSGNTEAFF
.,.,TRBJ2-3,TRBV30,TGTGCCTCTCTCCAGGGGGGGGGCCTGAATACGCAGTATTTT,CASLQGGGLNTQYF
.,.,TRBJ1-1,TRBV7-9,TGTGCCAGCAGCCCCGGGGTCACTGAAGCTTTCTTT,CASSPGVTEAFF
.,TRBD2,TRBJ2-5,TRBV4-2,TGTGCCAGCAGCCAAGACGTGGCTAGCGGGCAAGAGACCCAGTACTTC,CASSQDVASGQETQYF
few,.,TRBJ1-1,TRBV29-1,TGCAGCGTTGTGCGGGGAGGGAACACTGAAGCTTTCTTT,CSVVRGGNTEAFF
.,TRBD1,TRBJ2-7,TRBV13,TGTGCCAGCAGCTTGACCGGGACAGGGACCGAGCAGTACTTC,CASSLTGTGTEQYF
.,.,TRBJ1-5,TRBV4-3,TGCGCCAGCAGCCAAGTGGTGGGGCAGCCCCAGCATTTT,CASSQVVGQPQHF
.,TRBD1,TRBJ1-2,TRBV19,TGTGCCAGCAGGCCACAGGGGGGCTATGGCTACACCTTC,CASRPQGGYGYTF
.,TRBD1,TRBJ1-2,TRBV30,TGTGCCTGGACAAGAGACAGGGCCCTTGGCTACACCTTC,CAWTRDRALGYTF
.,TRBD2,TRBJ2-1,TRBV9,TGTGCCAGCAGCGTAGGACTAGCGGAAAACAATGAGCAGTTCTTC,CASSVGLAENNEQFF
.,.,TRBJ2-2,TRBV10-3,TGTGCCATCAGGGGGGCGCGGGACACCGGGGAGCTGTTTTTT,CAIRGARDTGELFF
once,.,TRBJ2-3,TRBV29-1,TGCAGCGTTGAAGTCGGGGGTTCCTCCAACACAGATACGCAGTATTTT,CSVEVGGSSNTDTQYF
once,.,TRBJ1-2,TRBV11-2,TGTGCCAGCAGCTCCCCGAGGGGCTATGGCTACACCTTC,CASSSPRGYGYTF
.,.,TRBJ2-5,TRBV2,TGTGCCAGCATGACAGATCAAGAGACCCAGTACTTC,CASMTDQETQYF